This T cell receptor beta chain came from a study of T cells in women clearing cervical HPV infection. Study-wide background: Donors had HPV16-related CIN3 or worse; 2 had invasive cancer.

The CDR3 loop spans 15 amino acids. V gave up 3 bases and J gave up 3 bases, with 14 bases separating them. Germline CDR1 reads LNHDA; CDR2 reads SQIVND (reference sequence). With respect to this clone: Read data end 3 residues before the CDR3 end; the end is taken from the germline J gene.

TCR beta CDR3 amplified by multiplex PCR from roughly 1,100 ng genomic DNA. The method was immunoSEQ multiplex PCR; TCRdb's version includes in-frame clones alone and lacks a portion of them. This sample contains tens of thousands of clones. This TCR came from a woman aged 18 to 75 with a cervical HPV16 infection that either progressed to CIN3+ or cleared (not recorded which). Sequencing was carried out using blood buffy coat. The chain couples TRBV19 to TRBJ1-2; possible D gene TRBD1, 5 bases. The CDR3 bases that were read are TGTGCCAGTAGTATGGTTCGGGGGACCTACTATGGC. Translated, it gives CASSMVRGTYYG. The full CDR3 is CASSMVRGTYYGYTF.